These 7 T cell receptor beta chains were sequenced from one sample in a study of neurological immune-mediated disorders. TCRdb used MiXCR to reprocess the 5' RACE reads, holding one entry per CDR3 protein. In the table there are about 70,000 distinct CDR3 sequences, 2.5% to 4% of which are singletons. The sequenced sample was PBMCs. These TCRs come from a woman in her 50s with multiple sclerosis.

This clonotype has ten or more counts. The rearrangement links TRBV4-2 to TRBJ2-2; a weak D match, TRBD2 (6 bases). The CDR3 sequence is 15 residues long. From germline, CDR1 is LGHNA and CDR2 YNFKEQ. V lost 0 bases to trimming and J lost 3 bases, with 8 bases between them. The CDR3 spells CASSQEGLHTGELFF. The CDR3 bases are TGTGCCAGCAGCCAAGAGGGACTCCACACCGGGGAGCTGTTTTTT.

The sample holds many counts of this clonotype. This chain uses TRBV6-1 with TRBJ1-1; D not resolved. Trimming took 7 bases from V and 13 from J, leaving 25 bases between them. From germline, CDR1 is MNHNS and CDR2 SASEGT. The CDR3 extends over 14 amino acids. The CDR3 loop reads CASNEGGDLEVVFF. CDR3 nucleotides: TGTGCCAGCAACGAGGGAGGTGATCTCGAAGTGGTTTTCTTT.

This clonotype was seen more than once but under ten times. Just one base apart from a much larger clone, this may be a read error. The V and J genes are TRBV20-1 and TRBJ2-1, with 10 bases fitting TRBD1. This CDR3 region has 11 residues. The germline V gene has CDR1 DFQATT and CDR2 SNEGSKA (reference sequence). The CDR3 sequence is CSARDRGKKFF. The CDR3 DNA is TGCAGCGCCCGGGACAGGGGAAAAAAGTTCTTC.

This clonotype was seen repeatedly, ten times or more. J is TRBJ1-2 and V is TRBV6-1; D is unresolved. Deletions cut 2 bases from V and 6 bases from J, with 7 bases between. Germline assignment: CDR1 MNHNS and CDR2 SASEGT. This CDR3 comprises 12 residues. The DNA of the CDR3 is TGTGCCAGCAGTGAACCCTTGCATGGCTACACCTTC. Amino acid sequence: CASSEPLHGYTF.

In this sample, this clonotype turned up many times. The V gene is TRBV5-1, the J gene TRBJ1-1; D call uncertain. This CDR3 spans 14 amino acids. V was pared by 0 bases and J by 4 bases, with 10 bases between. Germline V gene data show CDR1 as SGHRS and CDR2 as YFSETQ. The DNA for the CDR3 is TGCGCCAGCAGCTTGGGTGGGGTGGGCACTGAAGCTTTCTTT. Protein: CASSLGGVGTEAFF.

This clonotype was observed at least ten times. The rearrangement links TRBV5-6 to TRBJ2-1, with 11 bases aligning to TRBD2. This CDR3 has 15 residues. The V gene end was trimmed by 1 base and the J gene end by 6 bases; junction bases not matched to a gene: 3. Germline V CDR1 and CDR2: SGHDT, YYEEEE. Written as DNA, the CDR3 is TGTGCCAGCAGCTTGATAACTAGCGGGGGCAATGAGCAGTTCTTC. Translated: CASSLITSGGNEQFF.

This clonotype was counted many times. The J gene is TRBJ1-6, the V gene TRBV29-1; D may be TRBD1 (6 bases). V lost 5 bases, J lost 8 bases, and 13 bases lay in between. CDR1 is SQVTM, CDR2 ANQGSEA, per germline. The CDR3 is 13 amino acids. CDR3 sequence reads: CSVSQGIDSPLHF. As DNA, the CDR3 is TGCAGCGTTTCTCAGGGGATAGATTCACCCCTCCACTTT.